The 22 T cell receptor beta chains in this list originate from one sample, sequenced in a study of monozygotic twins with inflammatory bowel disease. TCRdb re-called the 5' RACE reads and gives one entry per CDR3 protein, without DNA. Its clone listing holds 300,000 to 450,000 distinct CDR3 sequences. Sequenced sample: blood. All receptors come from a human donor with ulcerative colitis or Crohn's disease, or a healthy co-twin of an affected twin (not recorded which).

CDR3 loop: CASSFPTGELFF. This chain joins TRBV6-2 or TRBV6-3 and TRBJ2-2. Germline V gene data show CDR1 as MNHEY and CDR2 as SVGEGT. The CDR3 consists of 12 residues.

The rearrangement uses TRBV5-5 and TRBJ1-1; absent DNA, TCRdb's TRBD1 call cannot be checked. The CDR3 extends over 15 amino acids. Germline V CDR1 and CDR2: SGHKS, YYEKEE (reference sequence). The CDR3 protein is CASSFPGQGVSEAFF.

The CDR3 loop is CASSQQGSSVQPQHF. This chain links TRBV18 with TRBJ1-5. This CDR3 spans 15 amino acids. Germline V gene sequence: CDR1 KGHSH, CDR2 LQKENI.

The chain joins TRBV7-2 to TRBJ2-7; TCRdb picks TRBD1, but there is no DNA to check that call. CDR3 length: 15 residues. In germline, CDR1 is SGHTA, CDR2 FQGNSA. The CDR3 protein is CASSLVGTGSYEQYF.

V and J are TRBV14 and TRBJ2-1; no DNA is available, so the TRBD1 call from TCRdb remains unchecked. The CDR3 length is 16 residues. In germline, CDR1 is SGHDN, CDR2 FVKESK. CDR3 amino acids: CASSQNSGTGGNEQFF.

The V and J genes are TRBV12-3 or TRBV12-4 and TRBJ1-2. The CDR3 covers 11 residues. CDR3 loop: CASSWGWGYTF.

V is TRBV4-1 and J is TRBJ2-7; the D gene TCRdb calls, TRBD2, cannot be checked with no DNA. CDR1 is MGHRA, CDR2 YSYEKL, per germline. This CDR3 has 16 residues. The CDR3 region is CASSQDLKRGDYEQYF.

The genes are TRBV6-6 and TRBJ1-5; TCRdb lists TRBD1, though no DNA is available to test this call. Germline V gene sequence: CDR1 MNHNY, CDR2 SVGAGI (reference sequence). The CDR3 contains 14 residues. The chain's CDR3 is CASSFITGDQPQHF.

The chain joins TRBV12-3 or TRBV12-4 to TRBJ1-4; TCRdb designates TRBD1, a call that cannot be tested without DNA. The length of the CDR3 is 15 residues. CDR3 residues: CASSHNRGGSEKLFF.

CDR3 in amino acids: CASSQGLSAGHEQFF. The V call is TRBV4-3, the J call TRBJ2-1; TCRdb lists TRBD1, though no DNA is available to test this call. Germline V gene lookup returns CDR1 LGHNA and CDR2 YSLEER. This CDR3 comprises 15 residues.

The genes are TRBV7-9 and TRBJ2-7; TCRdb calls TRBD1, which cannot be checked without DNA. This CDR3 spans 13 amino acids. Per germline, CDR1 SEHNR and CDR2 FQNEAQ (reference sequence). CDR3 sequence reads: CASSPTGGLEQYF.

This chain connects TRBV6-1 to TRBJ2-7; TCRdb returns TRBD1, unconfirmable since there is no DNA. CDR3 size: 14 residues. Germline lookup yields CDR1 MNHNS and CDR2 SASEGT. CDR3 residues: CASRGGQVMYEQYF.

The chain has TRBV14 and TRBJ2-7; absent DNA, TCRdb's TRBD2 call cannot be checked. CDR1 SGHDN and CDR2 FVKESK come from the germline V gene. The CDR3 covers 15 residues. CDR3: CASSQGVRAPYEQYF.

The CDR3 sequence: CASSEQQNTEAFF. The rearrangement joins TRBV18 to TRBJ1-1. The CDR3 has 13 residues. The germline gives CDR1 KGHSH, CDR2 LQKENI.

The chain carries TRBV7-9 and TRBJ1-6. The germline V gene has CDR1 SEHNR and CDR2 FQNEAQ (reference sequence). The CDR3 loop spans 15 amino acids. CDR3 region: CASSSGTVYNSPLHF.

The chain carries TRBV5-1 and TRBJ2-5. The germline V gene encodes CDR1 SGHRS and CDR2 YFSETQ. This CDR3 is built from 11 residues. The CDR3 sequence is CASSSTQTQYF.

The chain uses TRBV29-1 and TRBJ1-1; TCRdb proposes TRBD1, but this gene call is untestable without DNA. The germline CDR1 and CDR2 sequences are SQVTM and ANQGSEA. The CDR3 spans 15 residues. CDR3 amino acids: CSAGATGMGWTEAFF.

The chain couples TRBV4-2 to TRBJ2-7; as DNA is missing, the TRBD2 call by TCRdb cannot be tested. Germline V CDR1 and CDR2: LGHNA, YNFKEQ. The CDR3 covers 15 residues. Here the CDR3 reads CASSQDLAVGAQQYF.

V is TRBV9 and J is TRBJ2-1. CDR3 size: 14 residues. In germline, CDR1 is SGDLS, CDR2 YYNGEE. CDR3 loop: CASSVISSTDEQFF.

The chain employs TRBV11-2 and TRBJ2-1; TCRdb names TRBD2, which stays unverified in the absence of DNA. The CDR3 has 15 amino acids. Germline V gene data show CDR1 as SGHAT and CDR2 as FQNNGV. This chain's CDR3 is CASSLWRVRLNEQFF.

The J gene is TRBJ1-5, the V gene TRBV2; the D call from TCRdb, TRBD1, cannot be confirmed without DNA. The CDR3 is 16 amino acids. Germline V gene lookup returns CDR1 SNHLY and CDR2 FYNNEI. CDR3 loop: CASSEGDRAWGQPQHF.

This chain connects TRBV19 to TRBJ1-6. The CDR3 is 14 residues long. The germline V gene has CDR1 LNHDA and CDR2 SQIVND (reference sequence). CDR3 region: CASSILGMNSPLHF.